Shown below are 18 T cell receptor beta chains from a single sample sequenced in a study of beta chain features in type 1 diabetes. Study-wide findings and caveats: Patients with Type 1 diabetes showed moderately but significantly shorter TCRB CDR3s in all four CD4+ subsets.

Expressed TCRB transcripts were sequenced because the isolated RNA had all been reverse transcribed beforehand. Clones were read by immunoSEQ multiplex PCR, and TCRdb kept only the in-frame ones, dropping some. The data show some 160,000 clones, roughly 8% seen once. These TCRs are of unknown antigen specificity. Sequenced input: central memory CD4+ T cells from blood. These receptors all stem from a woman younger than 35 with type 1 diabetes.

This clone occurred a few times. The rearrangement uses TRBV28 and TRBJ2-4; TRBD1 is a possible D gene (5 bases). The CDR3 length is 16 residues. The ends were cut back, 3 bases at V and 0 bases at J, with 12 bases in the middle. In germline, CDR1 is MDHEN, CDR2 SYDVKM. CDR3 nucleotide sequence: TGTGCCAGCAGTTTCCCAAGGGGAATAGCCAAAAACATTCAGTACTTC. This sequence encodes CASSFPRGIAKNIQYF. Using reference TRBV28 and TRBJ2-4 for the parts outside the CDR3, the full variable domain is DVKVTQSSRYLVKRTGEKVFLECVQDMDHENMFWYRQDPGLGLRLIYFSYDVKMKEKGDIPEGYSVSREKKERFSLILESASTNQTSMYLCASSFPRGIAKNIQYFGAGTRLSVL.

This chain uses TRBV5-1 with TRBJ2-7; 9 nucleotides match TRBD2. The CDR3 extends over 15 amino acids. Germline CDR1 and CDR2: SGHRS and YFSETQ. V lost 4 bases to trimming and J lost 3 bases; unmatched junction nucleotides: 8. CDR3 residues: CASSPLAGANYEQYF. The CDR3, as DNA: TGCGCCAGCAGCCCGTTAGCGGGAGCCAACTACGAGCAGTACTTC.

V and J are TRBV7-2 and TRBJ2-7; possible D gene TRBD1, 6 bases. V was cut by 0 bases and J by 5 bases, with 8 bases left in between. The CDR3 extends over 13 amino acids. Germline CDR1 SGHTA, CDR2 FQGNSA. CDR3 sequence: CASSLAQGHEQYF. CDR3 DNA: TGTGCCAGCAGCTTAGCACAGGGTCACGAGCAGTACTTC.

V is TRBV7-9 and J is TRBJ2-1; TRBD2 aligns across 8 bases. V shed 4 bases, J shed 4 bases, and the junction held 9 bases outside the gene matches. CDR3 size: 16 residues. Per germline, CDR1 SEHNR and CDR2 FQNEAQ (reference sequence). The DNA for the CDR3 is TGTGCCAGCAGCTACTCCCTTTCGGGGGGGTACAATGAGCAGTTCTTC. Protein: CASSYSLSGGYNEQFF. The whole variable domain, filled in from reference TRBV7-9 and TRBJ2-1, reads DTGVSQNPRHKITKRGQNVTFRCDPISEHNRLYWYRQTLGQGPEFLTYFQNEAQLEKSRLLSDRFSAERPKGSFSTLEIQRTEQGDSAMYLCASSYSLSGGYNEQFFGPGTRLTVL.

The CDR3 bases are TGTGCCAGCAGGGGGGAGACTAGCGGATCCAATGAGCAGTTCTTC. This gives the protein CASRGETSGSNEQFF. V usage is TRBV28 and J usage is TRBJ2-1; 9 nucleotides agree with TRBD2. This CDR3 region has 15 residues. Looked up from germline, CDR1 is MDHEN and CDR2 is SYDVKM. V shed 6 bases, J shed 6 bases, and the junction held 9 bases outside the gene matches. The whole variable domain, filled in from reference TRBV28 and TRBJ2-1, reads DVKVTQSSRYLVKRTGEKVFLECVQDMDHENMFWYRQDPGLGLRLIYFSYDVKMKEKGDIPEGYSVSREKKERFSLILESASTNQTSMYLCASRGETSGSNEQFFGPGTRLTVL.

This clone showed up just a few times. The gene calls are TRBV9 and TRBJ2-7; TRBD1 matches at 10 bases. The CDR3 has 15 residues. Trimming took 3 bases from V and 1 from J; bases not matched to a gene: 4. The V gene's germline CDR1 is SGDLS and CDR2 YYNGEE. The CDR3 DNA sequence: TGTGCCAGCAGCGAGGGACAGGGGCCATCCTACGAGCAGTACTTC. This encodes CASSEGQGPSYEQYF.

This chain joins TRBV7-9 and TRBJ1-6; weak D call: TRBD1 (6 bases). Trimming shortened V by 6 bases and J by 11 bases, and 14 bases separated the two germline ends. Per the germline V gene, CDR1 is SEHNR and CDR2 is FQNEAQ (reference sequence). The CDR3 has 13 amino acids. Here the CDR3 DNA reads TGTGCCAGCAGGCAACAGGGTCCGGCACCCCTCCACTTT. Encoded protein: CASRQQGPAPLHF.

The J gene is TRBJ1-5, the V gene TRBV6-6, with 7 bases matching TRBD1. CDR1 MNHNY and CDR2 SVGAGI come from the germline V gene (reference sequence). With V trimmed by 6 bases and J by 4 bases, 6 bases remained unmatched. The CDR3 consists of 14 residues. CDR3 DNA sequence: TGTGCCAGCAGCCCAGGGGGGAGAAATCAGCCCCAGCATTTT. Protein product: CASSPGGRNQPQHF.

This clone was seen only a few times. The chain couples TRBV7-9 to TRBJ1-1; 7 bases are shared with TRBD1. V shed 2 bases and J 6 bases; nucleotides not matched to a gene: 3. Germline-derived CDR1 and CDR2 are SEHNR and FQNEAQ (reference sequence). This CDR3 region has 13 residues. The CDR3 nucleotides read TGTGCCAGCAGCTTACAGGGGGAGGCTGAAGCTTTCTTT. Protein product: CASSLQGEAEAFF.

This clone was observed a handful of times. The chain is built from TRBV4-3 and TRBJ2-1, with TRBD2 identical over 8 bases. This CDR3 spans 17 amino acids. Per germline, CDR1 LGHNA and CDR2 YSLEER. The V and J ends lost 4 bases and 7 bases, in that order; junction bases with no gene match: 15. The CDR3 here is CASSPDPNGGAGNEQFF. CDR3 coding DNA: TGCGCCAGCAGCCCCGACCCCAACGGGGGGGCGGGGAATGAGCAGTTCTTC.

CDR3: CAWSLWGLGGNNEQFF. The CDR3 region has the DNA TGTGCCTGGAGTCTTTGGGGACTAGGAGGCAACAATGAGCAGTTCTTC. The chain links TRBV30 to TRBJ2-1, with TRBD2 matching 8 bases. The germline V gene encodes CDR1 GTSNPN and CDR2 SVGIG (reference sequence). The length of the CDR3 is 16 residues. Trimming at V came to 2 bases and at J to 5 bases, leaving 11 bases not matched to a gene.

There are a few counts of this clone. Other DNA sequences within the sample encode an identical CDR3. The V and J genes are TRBV18 and TRBJ2-5, with 8 positions matching TRBD2. This CDR3 region has 14 residues. CDR1 and CDR2 (germline): KGHSH, LQKENI. V shed 3 bases, J shed 1 base, and the junction held 1 base outside the gene matches. The CDR3 bases are TGTGCCAGCTCACCCGGGAGGGTCCAAGAGACCCAGTACTTC. Its protein product is CASSPGRVQETQYF.

The CDR3 is CASTTRANTEAFF. The CDR3 bases are TGTGCCAGTACAACCAGGGCGAACACTGAAGCTTTCTTT. The chain joins TRBV19 to TRBJ1-1; possible D gene TRBD1, 5 bases. The CDR3 covers 13 residues. Per germline, CDR1 LNHDA and CDR2 SQIVND (reference sequence). The V gene lost 7 bases and the J gene lost 1 base, with 10 bases spanning the gap.

This clone was counted between two and nine times. The chain combines TRBV10-3 with TRBJ2-3; TRBD2 matches at 7 bases. The length of the CDR3 is 15 residues. V lost 8 bases to trimming and J lost 2 bases; unmatched junction nucleotides: 10. The germline CDR1 and CDR2 sequences are ENHRY and SYGVKD. In nucleotides, the CDR3 is TGTGCCATCCAAGGGGCGGGGGAGTACACAGATACGCAGTATTTT. This sequence encodes CAIQGAGEYTDTQYF.

The sample holds a few counts of this clone. The CDR3 DNA reads TGTGCCAGCAGTTCCCCAACTAGCGGGGGATCGGGTGTGCAGTTCTTC. Protein sequence: CASSSPTSGGSGVQFF. The chain joins TRBV6-5 to TRBJ2-1; 11 bases are shared with TRBD2. The V segment lost 4 bases and the J segment 12 bases; nucleotides outside the gene matches: 14. The CDR3 consists of 16 residues. Germline V gives CDR1 MNHEY, CDR2 SVGAGI.

In this sample, this clone turned up a few times. The J gene is TRBJ2-1, the V gene TRBV11-3, with unresolved D. The CDR3 extends over 16 amino acids. The germline V gene encodes CDR1 SGHNT and CDR2 YENEEA. V dropped 3 bases and J dropped 3 bases, with 15 bases sitting between them. CDR3 region: CASSFGSWSSYNEQFF. As DNA, the CDR3 is TGTGCCAGCAGCTTCGGCTCCTGGTCTAGCTACAATGAGCAGTTCTTC. Variable domain in full (rest from reference TRBV11-3 and TRBJ2-1): EAGVVQSPRYKIIEKKQPVAFWCNPISGHNTLYWYLQNLGQGPELLIRYENEEAVDDSQLPKDRFSAERLKGVDSTLKIQPAELGDSAVYLCASSFGSWSSYNEQFFGPGTRLTVL.

The J gene is TRBJ2-7, the V gene TRBV11-2; 15 bases align to TRBD2. This CDR3 comprises 16 residues. With V trimmed by 1 base and J by 6 bases, 4 bases remained unmatched. The germline V gene has CDR1 SGHAT and CDR2 FQNNGV. CDR3 region: CASSLGTSGRATEQYF. In DNA form, the CDR3 reads TGTGCCAGCAGCTTAGGGACTAGCGGGAGGGCCACCGAGCAGTACTTC.

J is TRBJ2-4 and V is TRBV15; the match to TRBD2 covers 8 bases. This CDR3 has 15 residues. Looked up from germline, CDR1 is LNHNV and CDR2 is YYDKDF (reference sequence). J was trimmed by 3 bases and V by 3 bases; bases with no gene match: 4. The chain's CDR3 is CATSRELADKNIQYF. The CDR3 nucleotides are TGTGCCACCAGCAGGGAACTAGCGGACAAAAACATTCAGTACTTC.